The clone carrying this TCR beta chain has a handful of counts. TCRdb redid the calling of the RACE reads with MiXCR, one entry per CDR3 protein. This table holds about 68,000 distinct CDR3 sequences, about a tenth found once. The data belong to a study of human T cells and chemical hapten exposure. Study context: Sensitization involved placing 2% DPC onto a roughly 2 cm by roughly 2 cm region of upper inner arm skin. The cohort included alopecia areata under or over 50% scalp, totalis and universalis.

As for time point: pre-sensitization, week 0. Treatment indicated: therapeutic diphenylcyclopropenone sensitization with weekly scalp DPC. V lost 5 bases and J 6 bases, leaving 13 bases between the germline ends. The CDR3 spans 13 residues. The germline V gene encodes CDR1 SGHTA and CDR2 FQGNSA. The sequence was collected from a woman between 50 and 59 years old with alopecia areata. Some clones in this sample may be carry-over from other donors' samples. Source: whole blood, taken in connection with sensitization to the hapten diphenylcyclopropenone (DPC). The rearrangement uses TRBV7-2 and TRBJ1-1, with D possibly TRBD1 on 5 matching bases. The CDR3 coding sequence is TGTGCCAGCAGCCAAGACGGGGCCTCTGAAGCTTTCTTT. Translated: CASSQDGASEAFF. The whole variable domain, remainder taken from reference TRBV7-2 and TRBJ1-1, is GAGVSQSPSNKVTEKGKDVELRCDPISGHTALYWYRQSLGQGLEFLIYFQGNSAPDKSGLPSDRFSAERTGGSVSTLTIQRTQQEDSAVYLCASSQDGASEAFFGQGTRLTVV.